Presented here are 22 T cell receptor beta chains from one specimen sequenced in a study of blood T cell repertoires in COVID-19. Clones were read by immunoSEQ multiplex PCR, and TCRdb kept only the in-frame ones, dropping some. The top ten clones hold approximately 45% of a sample with over 45,000 clones, roughly 89% of them seen once. The specimen sequenced was peripheral blood. The source of these receptors is a woman aged 60-75 years with COVID-19, enrolled during active disease.

This clone has just one count. The V gene is TRBV12-3 or TRBV12-4, the J gene TRBJ1-2; 7 nucleotides match TRBD1. The V and J ends lost 6 bases and 6 bases, in that order; junction bases with no gene match: 7. The length of the CDR3 is 13 residues. Written as DNA, the CDR3 is TGTGCCAGCAGCCGACTCCAGGGGGATGGCTACACCTTC. Translated, it gives CASSRLQGDGYTF.

This clone has a count of ten or more. This chain links TRBV7-9 with TRBJ1-2; 8 bases align to TRBD1. The V gene end was trimmed by 5 bases and the J gene end by 3 bases; junction bases not matched to a gene: 5. There are 14 residues in the CDR3. The germline V gene has CDR1 SEHNR and CDR2 FQNEAQ (reference sequence). The CDR3 protein is CASSPQGADYGYTF. The CDR3 DNA reads TGTGCCAGCAGCCCCCAGGGGGCCGACTATGGCTACACCTTC.

A remark on this clone: The junction departs from germline at one end; a sequencing error may be responsible. The CDR3 DNA is TGTGCCAGCACTTACGGACAGGGGCCCTCCTACGAGCAGTACTTC. Translating it yields CASTYGQGPSYEQYF. The rearrangement links TRBV6-5 to TRBJ2-7; 9 nucleotides match TRBD1. The CDR3 loop spans 15 amino acids. The germline V gene has CDR1 MNHEY and CDR2 SVGAGI.

This rearrangement joins TRBV10-3 to TRBJ2-7; 8 bases match TRBD1. Germline trimming cut 7 bases from V and 2 bases from J; bases unmatched to any gene: 7. This CDR3 has 14 amino acids. The germline V gene encodes CDR1 ENHRY and CDR2 SYGVKD. CDR3 DNA: TGTGCCATCAAAATCGGACAGGGCCCCTACGAGCAGTACTTC. Translation gives CAIKIGQGPYEQYF.

The chain couples TRBV5-1 to TRBJ2-3, with 8 bases fitting TRBD2. The CDR3 contains 13 residues. Germline V gives CDR1 SGHRS, CDR2 YFSETQ. Trimming removed 10 bases from V and 8 bases from J; junction bases left unmatched: 12. The CDR3 reads CASSEGSGGTQYF. For the CDR3, the DNA is TGCGCCTCCTCCGAGGGGAGCGGGGGTACGCAGTATTTT.

The chain uses TRBV3-1 (or the pseudogene TRBV3-2) and TRBJ1-3; 8 nucleotides agree with TRBD1. Germline CDR1 reads LGHDT; CDR2 reads YNNKEL (reference sequence). V shed 5 bases and J 0 bases; nucleotides not matched to a gene: 3. CDR3 length: 15 residues. The chain's CDR3 is CASSVTGGSGNTIYF. The CDR3 region has the DNA TGTGCCAGCAGCGTAACAGGGGGCTCTGGAAACACCATATATTTT.

The rearrangement links TRBV10-1 to TRBJ2-1; 7 positions agree with TRBD2. V lost 3 bases to trimming and J lost 5 bases; unmatched junction nucleotides: 4. The germline gives CDR1 WNHNN, CDR2 SYGVQD (reference sequence). CDR3 length: 14 residues. The CDR3 protein is CASSEAGPHNEQFF. CDR3 coding DNA: TGCGCCAGCAGTGAAGCGGGACCTCACAATGAGCAGTTCTTC.

The chain recombines TRBV5-4 with TRBJ2-2; 11 nucleotides match TRBD2. The CDR3 length is 15 residues. The junction had 3 bases not matched to a gene; V was cut back by 2 bases and J by 6 bases. Germline V CDR1 and CDR2: SGHNT, YYREEE (reference sequence). CDR3 residues: CASSFPSGRPGELFF. CDR3 DNA sequence: TGTGCCAGCAGCTTTCCTAGCGGGAGGCCCGGGGAGCTGTTTTTT.

The rearrangement uses TRBV5-8 and TRBJ1-3; 10 bases map to TRBD1. V lost 4 bases, J lost 0 bases, and 4 bases stayed unmatched. Germline assignment: CDR1 SGHTS and CDR2 YDEGEE. This CDR3 contains 16 residues. The CDR3 DNA follows: TGTGCCAGCAGCACGGGACAGGGGCTCTCTGGAAACACCATATATTTT. Translation: CASSTGQGLSGNTIYF.

The chain employs TRBV7-2 and TRBJ1-2, with 9 bases that match TRBD1. Trimming cost V 2 bases and J 0 bases; bases outside gene matches: 10. Germline CDR1 and CDR2: SGHTA and FQGNSA. The CDR3 loop spans 18 amino acids. CDR3 coding DNA: TGTGCCAGCAGCTTACGAAGACCGGGACAGGGACCTAACTATGGCTACACCTTC. Encoded protein: CASSLRRPGQGPNYGYTF.

J is TRBJ1-2 and V is TRBV15, with D unclear. The CDR3 is 13 amino acids. Deletions cut 0 bases from V and 8 bases from J, with 10 bases between. CDR1 is LNHNV and CDR2 is YYDKDF in the germline V gene (reference sequence). The CDR3, as DNA: TGTGCCACCAGCAGAGATAGCACGGGAGGCTACACCTTC. Protein: CATSRDSTGGYTF.

To note about this clone: Other DNA sequences in the same sample also yield this CDR3. The chain is built from TRBV12-3 or TRBV12-4 and TRBJ1-5; unclear D gene. The CDR3 length is 13 residues. The germline V and J ends were trimmed by 0 bases and 4 bases, with 4 bases remaining between them. The CDR3, as DNA: TGTGCCAGCAGTTTAGCAGAGAATCAGCCCCAGCATTTT. It is translated as CASSLAENQPQHF.

J is TRBJ2-7 and V is TRBV28; D is possibly TRBD1 (5 bases). V was cut by 1 base and J by 6 bases, with 10 bases left in between. This CDR3 region has 13 residues. Germline CDR1 MDHEN, CDR2 SYDVKM. The CDR3 DNA reads as TGTGCCAGCAGTTTATTTGCCCAGGGCGAGCAGTACTTC. Translation: CASSLFAQGEQYF. The whole variable domain, filled in from reference TRBV28 and TRBJ2-7, reads DVKVTQSSRYLVKRTGEKVFLECVQDMDHENMFWYRQDPGLGLRLIYFSYDVKMKEKGDIPEGYSVSREKKERFSLILESASTNQTSMYLCASSLFAQGEQYFGPGTRLTVT.

This chain uses TRBV29-1 with TRBJ1-2; possible D gene TRBD1, 5 bases. V dropped 3 bases and J dropped 7 bases, with 12 bases sitting between them. This CDR3 has 12 amino acids. Germline V gene data show CDR1 as SQVTM and CDR2 as ANQGSEA. The CDR3 sequence: CSVDPAGSGYTF. The CDR3 DNA sequence: TGCAGCGTTGACCCCGCAGGGTCTGGCTACACCTTC. Full variable domain (missing parts from reference TRBV29-1 and TRBJ1-2): SAVISQKPSRDICQRGTSLTIQCQVDSQVTMMFWYRQQPGQSLTLIATANQGSEATYESGFVIDKFPISRPNLTFSTLTVSNMSPEDSSIYLCSVDPAGSGYTFGSGTRLTVV.

In DNA form, the CDR3 reads TGTGCCAGCAGTTTGGAGGTAACACACGGGGCTTTCTTT. It yields the protein CASSLEVTHGAFF. The chain couples TRBV12-3 or TRBV12-4 to TRBJ1-1; D is undetermined. The CDR3 contains 13 residues. V gave up 3 bases and J gave up 11 bases, with 16 bases separating them.

Only one count was recorded for this clone. The gene calls are TRBV3-1 (or the pseudogene TRBV3-2) and TRBJ2-1, with 10 bases fitting TRBD2. The germline V gene encodes CDR1 LGHDT and CDR2 YNNKEL (reference sequence). V lost 4 bases, J lost 8 bases, and 11 bases stayed unmatched. This CDR3 contains 16 residues. The CDR3 DNA sequence: TGTGCCAGCAGCCGATGGACTAGCGGTCGAGGAGATGAGCAGTTCTTC. Translating gives CASSRWTSGRGDEQFF.

The chain recombines TRBV10-3 with TRBJ2-3; D possibly corresponds to TRBD1 (6 bases). This CDR3 region has 15 residues. CDR1 and CDR2 from the germline V gene are ENHRY and SYGVKD. V lost 6 bases, J lost 2 bases, and 15 bases lay in between. CDR3 DNA: TGTGCCATCAGCCCTCCACAGGGAAACACAGATACGCAGTATTTT. This sequence encodes CAISPPQGNTDTQYF.

J is TRBJ1-6 and V is TRBV11-2, with no clear D. The CDR3 runs to 14 residues. Germline loops: CDR1 SGHAT, CDR2 FQNNGV. Trimming stripped 5 bases from V and 8 bases from J, with 13 bases between. The CDR3 coding sequence is TGTGCCAGCAGCCCATGGGAGGGCTATTCACCCCTCCACTTT. Its translation: CASSPWEGYSPLHF.

V and J are TRBV3-1 (or the pseudogene TRBV3-2) and TRBJ2-1, with 8 positions matching TRBD2. The CDR3 has 14 residues. The ends lost 3 bases at V and 9 bases at J; junction bases unmatched: 7. Germline assignment: CDR1 LGHDT and CDR2 YNNKEL (reference sequence). CDR3 in amino acids: CASSHPGGLGEQFF. The CDR3 coding sequence is TGTGCCAGCAGCCATCCCGGGGGACTAGGTGAGCAGTTCTTC.

The genes are TRBV7-8 and TRBJ2-5, with 10 bases that match TRBD2. The junction had 9 bases not matched to a gene; V was cut back by 2 bases and J by 3 bases. CDR3 size: 17 residues. Germline V lookup: CDR1 SGHVS, CDR2 FQNEAQ. The CDR3 coding sequence is TGTGCCAGCAGCTTATATATTACTAGCGGGACAAAAGAGACCCAGTACTTC. Protein: CASSLYITSGTKETQYF.

This chain links TRBV25-1 with TRBJ2-7; 8 nucleotides agree with TRBD1. The J segment lost 4 bases and the V segment lost 7 bases, leaving 6 bases of the junction unmatched. The length of the CDR3 is 13 residues. From germline, CDR1 is MGHDK and CDR2 SYGVNS. The CDR3 DNA reads as TGTGCCAGCACCCCCCGGGACAGGTACGAGCAGTACTTC. Its translation is CASTPRDRYEQYF.

The chain employs TRBV30 and TRBJ2-6; the D is unclear. V was cut by 2 bases and J by 0 bases, with 14 bases left in between. The CDR3 runs 17 residues. Germline CDR1 is GTSNPN and CDR2 is SVGIG (reference sequence). The CDR3 loop is CAWSSRFPLSGANVLTF. The CDR3 DNA reads TGTGCCTGGAGTAGCAGGTTTCCCCTCTCTGGGGCCAACGTCCTGACTTTC.